A selection of T cell receptor beta chains follows, all from one sample in a study of blood T cells in healthy people across ages. TCRdb re-called the 5' RACE reads through MiXCR, storing one row per CDR3 protein. The sample contains approximately 800,000 distinct CDR3 sequences, approximately 25% of which appear only once. Another study also made use of these data, one on T cells of mothers and their children.

The sequenced sample consisted of blood. Every receptor here comes from a boy between 5 and 17 years old in good health. CDR3s include the opening cysteine and the closing phenylalanine or tryptophan. The D gene is left open where the match is weak. Only part of the rows carry a size: once, few, many, or a class if the clone is expanded.

v_call: TRBV7-2; d_call: NA; clone_size: once; j_call: TRBJ2-2; cdr3_length: 15; cdr3_nt: TGTGCCAGCAGCCCCGGGAGTTTGGGGACCGGGGGGCTGTTTTTT; cdr3_aa: CASSPGSLGTGGLFF
v_call: TRBV4-3; d_call: TRBD2; clone_size: NA; j_call: TRBJ2-1; cdr3_length: 13; cdr3_nt: TGCGCCAGCAGAAGAGCGGGGGGGAATGAGCAGTTCTTC; cdr3_aa: CASRRAGGNEQFF
v_call: TRBV29-1; d_call: NA; clone_size: NA; j_call: TRBJ1-1; cdr3_length: 14; cdr3_nt: TGCAGCTCTTCAGAAGACAGAATGAACACTGAAGCTTTCTTT; cdr3_aa: CSSSEDRMNTEAFF
v_call: TRBV28; d_call: NA; clone_size: NA; j_call: TRBJ2-5; cdr3_length: 13; cdr3_nt: TGTGCCAGCAGTACAGGGTTCCAAGAGACCCAGTACTTC; cdr3_aa: CASSTGFQETQYF
v_call: TRBV6-6; d_call: TRBD2; clone_size: NA; j_call: TRBJ2-4; cdr3_length: 14; cdr3_nt: TGTGCCAGCAGTTACTCAGCGGGAGAAAACATTCAGTACTTC; cdr3_aa: CASSYSAGENIQYF
v_call: TRBV20-1; d_call: NA; clone_size: few; j_call: TRBJ2-6; cdr3_length: 17; cdr3_nt: TGCAGTGCTAGAGATACAAGGGAAGTATATGGGGCCAACGTCCTGACTTTC; cdr3_aa: CSARDTREVYGANVLTF
v_call: TRBV15; d_call: TRBD2; clone_size: NA; j_call: TRBJ2-5; cdr3_length: 18; cdr3_nt: TGTGCCACCAGCAGAGATCATAGGTGGGCTAGCGGCAGAGAGACCCAGTACTTC; cdr3_aa: CATSRDHRWASGRETQYF
v_call: TRBV6-6; d_call: NA; clone_size: NA; j_call: TRBJ2-3; cdr3_length: 16; cdr3_nt: TGTGCCAGCAGTTACTCGAGTTATCCAGAATTAGATACGCAGTATTTT; cdr3_aa: CASSYSSYPELDTQYF
v_call: TRBV5-1; d_call: NA; clone_size: few; j_call: TRBJ2-7; cdr3_length: 14; cdr3_nt: TGCGCCAGCAGCCCCTACGGGAGTAACTGCGAGCAGTACTTC; cdr3_aa: CASSPYGSNCEQYF
v_call: TRBV5-1; d_call: TRBD1; clone_size: few; j_call: TRBJ2-5; cdr3_length: 15; cdr3_nt: TGCGCCAGCAGTTATGGGGACAGGAACCAAGAGACCCAGTACTTC; cdr3_aa: CASSYGDRNQETQYF
v_call: TRBV29-1; d_call: NA; clone_size: NA; j_call: TRBJ1-2; cdr3_length: 14; cdr3_nt: TGCAGCGTCGGACCCGATGGAGGATGGTATGGCTACACCTTC; cdr3_aa: CSVGPDGGWYGYTF
v_call: TRBV7-2; d_call: NA; clone_size: NA; j_call: TRBJ2-1; cdr3_length: 16; cdr3_nt: TGTGCCAGCAGCTCCACCCCTCAGAGACACTACAATGAGCAGTTCTTC; cdr3_aa: CASSSTPQRHYNEQFF
v_call: TRBV11-3; d_call: NA; clone_size: few; j_call: TRBJ1-1; cdr3_length: 13; cdr3_nt: TGTGCCAGCAGCAAGGAAGTGAACACTGAAGCTTTCTTT; cdr3_aa: CASSKEVNTEAFF
v_call: TRBV5-1; d_call: TRBD2; clone_size: few; j_call: TRBJ2-1; cdr3_length: 14; cdr3_nt: TGCGCCAGTAGCTTGGAGACTAGCGGGAGAGAGCTGTTCTTC; cdr3_aa: CASSLETSGRELFF
v_call: TRBV15; d_call: NA; clone_size: NA; j_call: TRBJ1-6; cdr3_length: 13; cdr3_nt: TGTGCCACCAGCAGAGTAGTGGGAACGGACCTCCACTTT; cdr3_aa: CATSRVVGTDLHF
v_call: TRBV18; d_call: NA; clone_size: many; j_call: TRBJ2-7; cdr3_length: 13; cdr3_nt: TGTGCCAGTAGTCCTGACGGGTCCTACGAGCAGTACTTC; cdr3_aa: CASSPDGSYEQYF
v_call: TRBV28; d_call: TRBD2; clone_size: few; j_call: TRBJ2-7; cdr3_length: 16; cdr3_nt: TGTGCCAGCACCGCGGGAGCGGGGAGGGTGTCCTACGAGCAGTACTTC; cdr3_aa: CASTAGAGRVSYEQYF
v_call: TRBV28; d_call: TRBD1; clone_size: NA; j_call: TRBJ2-1; cdr3_length: 16; cdr3_nt: TGTGCCAGCAGTCTATTCCCGGGACAGGGGGGCAATGAGCAGTTCTTC; cdr3_aa: CASSLFPGQGGNEQFF
v_call: TRBV7-8; d_call: NA; clone_size: NA; j_call: TRBJ2-1; cdr3_length: 16; cdr3_nt: TGTGCCAGCAGCTCTAGACAGGGAGGGGCTTACAATGAGCAGTTCTTC; cdr3_aa: CASSSRQGGAYNEQFF
v_call: TRBV20-1; d_call: NA; clone_size: NA; j_call: TRBJ2-2; cdr3_length: 11; cdr3_nt: TGCAGTGCTAGTAGCGCCGGGGAGCTGTTTTTT; cdr3_aa: CSASSAGELFF
v_call: TRBV6-2/TRBV6-3; d_call: NA; clone_size: few; j_call: TRBJ2-2; cdr3_length: 12; cdr3_nt: TGTGCCAGCTGGGTAAACACCGGGGAGCCGTTTTTT; cdr3_aa: CASWVNTGEPFF
v_call: TRBV2; d_call: NA; clone_size: few; j_call: TRBJ2-1; cdr3_length: 12; cdr3_nt: TGTGCCAGCGTCGTGAACTACAATGAGCAGTTCTTC; cdr3_aa: CASVVNYNEQFF
v_call: TRBV27; d_call: NA; clone_size: NA; j_call: TRBJ2-5; cdr3_length: 15; cdr3_nt: TGTGCCAGCAGTCGGAGTGGGAGAGGGCAAGAGACCCAGTACTTC; cdr3_aa: CASSRSGRGQETQYF